One sample yielded the 3 T cell receptor beta chains listed below, sequenced in a study of PD-L1 blockade in urothelial cancer. Sequenced by immunoSEQ multiplex PCR; TCRdb stores in-frame clones only, minus some. The sample lists about 130,000 clones; 86% were seen once. Time point noted: peripheral blood 6 weeks after treatment start. Sample: PBMCs, taken around atezolizumab (anti-PD-L1) treatment. These receptors were obtained from a man between 45 and 60 years old with urothelial cancer.

J is TRBJ2-1 and V is TRBV7-9, with 14 positions matching TRBD2. V shed 1 base, J shed 7 bases, and the junction held 9 bases outside the gene matches. There are 18 residues in the CDR3. Germline CDR1 reads SEHNR; CDR2 reads FQNEAQ (reference sequence). Here the CDR3 DNA reads TGTGCCAGCAGCTTAGTAGGGGGACTAGCGGGAGTCGGGAATGAGCAGTTCTTC. It encodes CASSLVGGLAGVGNEQFF.

This chain joins TRBV28 and TRBJ1-5; the D gene is possibly TRBD1 (6 bases). V was shortened by 7 bases and J by 4 bases, with 14 bases between the two germline ends. This CDR3 comprises 14 residues. The V gene's germline CDR1 is MDHEN and CDR2 SYDVKM. The CDR3 spells CASTGGQMNQPQHF. CDR3 DNA sequence: TGTGCCAGCACAGGAGGACAGATGAATCAGCCCCAGCATTTT.

The rearrangement joins TRBV7-8 to TRBJ2-5; the match to TRBD2 covers 10 bases. The CDR3 is made up of 15 amino acids. The germline V gene encodes CDR1 SGHVS and CDR2 FQNEAQ. V shed 6 bases, J shed 5 bases, and the junction held 9 bases outside the gene matches. Here the CDR3 reads CASRQVAGGEETQYF. CDR3 nucleotide sequence: TGTGCCAGCAGGCAAGTAGCGGGAGGCGAGGAGACCCAGTACTTC.